These 32 T cell receptor beta chains share one sample of origin, sequenced in a study of T-cell reconstitution after alpha-beta-depleted transplantation in children. Unique molecular identifiers were built into the TCRbeta library. TCRdb used MiXCR to reprocess the PCR reads, holding one entry per CDR3 protein. The table has about 830,000 distinct CDR3 sequences, 15% to 20% seen once. Specimen: PBMCs, mostly from graft donor cells, collected 360 days after TCRalphabeta/CD19-depleted stem cell transplant. Receptor source: a male patient younger than 18 who had a stem cell transplant for acute lymphoblastic leukemia, so the T cells may come from the graft donor.

The rearrangement uses TRBV12-3 or TRBV12-4 and TRBJ2-3; a weak D match, TRBD2 (6 bases). The V end was cut by 8 bases, the J end by 7 bases, with 22 bases between. The CDR3 has 15 residues. CDR3 bases: TGTGCCAGCCTTACGAGGAGGGGCCCCGATCATACGCAGTATTTT. Protein product: CASLTRRGPDHTQYF.

The V and J genes are TRBV4-1 and TRBJ1-1; D ambiguous. Germline loops: CDR1 MGHRA, CDR2 YSYEKL. CDR3 size: 15 residues. Trimming cost V 3 bases and J 6 bases, with 17 bases left between them. The CDR3 coding sequence is TGCGCCAGCAGCCAGAGACCGAGGAAGGGCCCTGAAGCTTTCTTT. Encoded protein: CASSQRPRKGPEAFF.

This clonotype has a count of ten or more. The chain employs TRBV7-6 and TRBJ2-1; no clear D. Looked up from germline, CDR1 is SGHVS and CDR2 is FNYEAQ. The V gene lost 2 bases and the J gene lost 8 bases, with 10 bases spanning the gap. CDR3 length: 13 amino acids. CDR3 coding DNA: TGTGCCAGCAGCTTACTCAGGTTCGATGAGCAGTTCTTC. Residues: CASSLLRFDEQFF. Based on the CDR3 plus reference TRBV7-6 and TRBJ2-1, the full variable domain is GAGVSQSPRYKVTKRGQDVALRCDPISGHVSLYWYRQALGQGPEFLTYFNYEAQQDKSGLPNDRFSAERPEGSISTLTIQRTEQRDSAMYRCASSLLRFDEQFFGPGTRLTVL.

This clonotype was recorded a few times. The genes are TRBV29-1 and TRBJ2-3, with D unresolved. Germline CDR1 SQVTM, CDR2 ANQGSEA. This CDR3 spans 14 amino acids. V was trimmed by 0 bases and J by 10 bases, leaving 17 bases between them. The CDR3 nucleotides read TGCAGCGTTGAAGATCCGATTCCCCCATATCCGCAGTATTTT. Its translation: CSVEDPIPPYPQYF.

The genes are TRBV7-3 and TRBJ2-7, with 13 bases identical to TRBD2. Germline V gene lookup returns CDR1 SGHTA and CDR2 FQGTGA. Trimming removed 0 bases from V and 5 bases from J; junction bases left unmatched: 10. The CDR3 runs to 18 residues. CDR3 DNA sequence: TGTGCCAGCAGCTTAACAAGGGGGACTAGCGGGAAACACAACGAGCAGTACTTC. As protein: CASSLTRGTSGKHNEQYF.

This clonotype was detected ten times or more. The V gene is TRBV10-2, the J gene TRBJ2-7; the D gene could be TRBD1 or TRBD2 (5 bases each). The CDR3 sequence is 14 residues long. The germline V and J ends were trimmed by 1 base and 3 bases, with 10 bases remaining between them. Germline CDR1 WSHSY, CDR2 SAAADI. CDR3 in DNA: TGCGCCAGCAGTGAGTACGAGGGGCACTACGAGCAGTACTTC. Translated: CASSEYEGHYEQYF.

The chain combines TRBV20-1 with TRBJ2-3, with 8 bases lining up with TRBD1. The ends lost 2 bases at V and 5 bases at J; junction bases unmatched: 6. The CDR3 is made up of 14 amino acids. Germline V gene lookup returns CDR1 DFQATT and CDR2 SNEGSKA (reference sequence). The CDR3 loop is CSARRRQGRDTQYF. CDR3 DNA: TGCAGTGCTAGAAGGCGACAGGGGAGAGATACGCAGTATTTT.

This clonotype was observed at least ten times. The genes are TRBV5-1 and TRBJ2-2; D gene uncertain. CDR3 length equals 15 residues. Between the trimmed V and J ends, which lost 1 base and 0 bases, there was a span of 7 bases. Germline values: CDR1 SGHRS, CDR2 YFSETQ. CDR3 sequence: CASSLPPANTGELFF. In nucleotides, the CDR3 is TGCGCCAGCAGCTTGCCGCCCGCGAACACCGGGGAGCTGTTTTTT.

The chain carries TRBV7-9 and TRBJ2-1; 9 bases line up with TRBD2. The CDR3 is 13 residues long. The V and J ends lost 2 bases and 8 bases, in that order; junction bases with no gene match: 1. Looked up from germline, CDR1 is SEHNR and CDR2 is FQNEAQ (reference sequence). The CDR3 sequence is CASSLRTSDEQFF. The CDR3, as DNA: TGTGCCAGCAGCTTACGGACTAGCGATGAGCAGTTCTTC.

The J gene is TRBJ2-5, the V gene TRBV12-3 or TRBV12-4; the D gene is possibly TRBD1 (5 bases). V was clipped by 5 bases and J by 5 bases, with 18 bases between them. The CDR3 loop spans 15 amino acids. The CDR3 reads CASSPGQGGQETQYF. The CDR3 nucleotides read TGTGCCAGCAGTCCGGGCCAGGGTGGGCAGGAGACCCAGTACTTC.

The rearrangement joins TRBV7-9 to TRBJ2-7; a weak D match, TRBD1 (6 bases). This CDR3 region has 14 residues. Germline CDR1 and CDR2: SEHNR and FQNEAQ (reference sequence). V was clipped by 6 bases and J by 3 bases, with 15 bases between them. The CDR3 coding sequence is TGTGCCAGCAGAAATGACAGGTGGGGCTACGAGCAGTACTTC. Translating it yields CASRNDRWGYEQYF.

The gene calls are TRBV20-1 and TRBJ1-5; D is perhaps TRBD1 (5 bases). Germline CDR1 is DFQATT and CDR2 is SNEGSKA (reference sequence). The ends were cut back, 1 base at V and 1 base at J, with 8 bases in the middle. This CDR3 is 14 amino acids long. The CDR3 coding sequence is TGCAGTGCTAGAGCTGGGGACAGCAATCAGCCCCAGCATTTT. The encoded protein is CSARAGDSNQPQHF.

This chain joins TRBV6-5 and TRBJ2-7, with TRBD2 matching over 11 bases. The CDR3 is 19 amino acids. Germline CDR1 MNHEY, CDR2 SVGAGI. V lost 2 bases and J lost 1; bases outside the gene matches: 13. CDR3 nucleotide sequence: TGTGCCAGCAGTTACAGGGCTTCTAGCGGGAGGCCCATGTCCTACGAGCAGTACTTC. It is translated as CASSYRASSGRPMSYEQYF.

The V and J genes are TRBV27 and TRBJ2-6, with TRBD1 matching over 7 bases. The CDR3 runs to 19 residues. Germline values: CDR1 MNHEY, CDR2 SMNVEV (reference sequence). Germline trimming cut 7 bases from V and 3 bases from J; bases unmatched to any gene: 18. CDR3 bases: TGTGCCAGCACCAAAAGGGGGCCGAAACTTGTTTTTGGGGCCAACGTCCTGACTTTC. It yields the protein CASTKRGPKLVFGANVLTF.

This clonotype was seen a handful of times. The chain employs TRBV7-6 and TRBJ2-3; TRBD1 is a possible D gene (6 bases). V lost 0 bases, J lost 9 bases, and 10 bases lay in between. The CDR3 has 13 residues. Germline V gene lookup returns CDR1 SGHVS and CDR2 FNYEAQ. CDR3: CASSLAGAVTQYF. CDR3 nucleotides: TGTGCCAGCAGCTTAGCGGGGGCAGTCACGCAGTATTTT.

Only a few counts were recorded for this clonotype. The chain carries TRBV29-1 and TRBJ2-5, with TRBD2 matching over 8 bases. Germline trimming cut 3 bases from V and 4 bases from J; bases unmatched to any gene: 7. CDR3 size: 14 residues. The V gene's germline CDR1 is SQVTM and CDR2 ANQGSEA. This CDR3 is CSVEAAGGLETQYF. The CDR3, as DNA: TGCAGCGTTGAGGCCGCGGGAGGACTAGAGACCCAGTACTTC. Full variable domain (missing parts from reference TRBV29-1 and TRBJ2-5): SAVISQKPSRDICQRGTSLTIQCQVDSQVTMMFWYRQQPGQSLTLIATANQGSEATYESGFVIDKFPISRPNLTFSTLTVSNMSPEDSSIYLCSVEAAGGLETQYFGPGTRLLVL.

The chain joins TRBV5-5 to TRBJ2-5; 12 nucleotides align to TRBD1. V shed 3 bases and J 5 bases; nucleotides not matched to a gene: 5. Germline-derived CDR1 and CDR2 are SGHKS and YYEKEE (reference sequence). CDR3 length: 15 residues. The CDR3 nucleotides are TGTGCCAGCAGCTACGGGACAGGGGGCCTGGAGACCCAGTACTTC. As protein: CASSYGTGGLETQYF.

This clonotype turned up a few times. The chain combines TRBV7-8 with TRBJ2-1, with D perhaps matching TRBD1 or TRBD2 (5 bases each). The germline CDR1 and CDR2 sequences are SGHVS and FQNEAQ. V lost 1 base and J lost 0, with 13 bases in between. The CDR3 is 17 amino acids. The CDR3 here is CASSLGPWGSSYNEQFF. In DNA form, the CDR3 reads TGTGCCAGCAGCTTAGGACCGTGGGGGAGCTCCTACAATGAGCAGTTCTTC. The full variable domain, with the rest looked up from reference TRBV7-8 and TRBJ2-1, is GAGVSQSPRYKVAKRGQDVALRCDPISGHVSLFWYQQALGQGPEFLTYFQNEAQLDKSGLPSDRFFAERPEGSVSTLKIQRTQQEDSAVYLCASSLGPWGSSYNEQFFGPGTRLTVL.

The sample holds a few counts of this clonotype. The chain has TRBV6-5 and TRBJ2-1, with a tentative D call TRBD2 (6 bases). The CDR3 runs 18 residues. Germline V gene lookup returns CDR1 MNHEY and CDR2 SVGAGI. V was cut by 0 bases and J by 0 bases, with 15 bases left in between. The CDR3 loop reads CASSYSKRAGFSYNEQFF. CDR3 bases: TGTGCCAGCAGTTACTCGAAAAGGGCGGGATTCTCCTACAATGAGCAGTTCTTC.

This clonotype was detected a few times. The chain carries TRBV10-3 and TRBJ1-3, with a possible D match to TRBD1 (5 bases). Trimming removed 8 bases at V and 8 bases at J, with 13 bases between. The CDR3 has 12 amino acids. Germline CDR1 is ENHRY and CDR2 is SYGVKD. CDR3 region: CAIGRDVDTIYF. CDR3 sequence (DNA): TGTGCCATCGGACGGGACGTAGACACCATATATTTT.

This clonotype was observed a few times. The chain carries TRBV5-1 and TRBJ1-2; TRBD1 is a possible D gene (5 bases). Trimming removed 1 base from V and 14 bases from J, with 15 bases in between. This CDR3 contains 12 residues. Per germline, CDR1 SGHRS and CDR2 YFSETQ. The CDR3 region has the DNA TGCGCCAGCAGCTTGATCCGGGACGTCCAAACCTTC. Amino acid sequence: CASSLIRDVQTF.

The genes are TRBV9 and TRBJ2-5; D is perhaps TRBD1 or TRBD2 (5 bases each). The CDR3 consists of 14 residues. V lost 3 bases to trimming and J lost 1 base, with 10 bases between them. The germline V gene encodes CDR1 SGDLS and CDR2 YYNGEE. The CDR3 region has the DNA TGTGCCAGCAGCGCCCGAGGGGTCCAAGAGACCCAGTACTTC. Its translation: CASSARGVQETQYF.

The V call is TRBV11-2, the J call TRBJ2-5; 8 positions agree with TRBD2. CDR3 length: 15 residues. Germline CDR1 reads SGHAT; CDR2 reads FQNNGV. V lost 3 bases, J lost 5 bases, and 8 bases stayed unmatched. The CDR3 DNA reads TGTGCCAGCAGCTTTGCGGGGGGCGCGGGGGAGACCCAGTACTTC. It translates to CASSFAGGAGETQYF.

This clonotype was detected only a few times. The chain couples TRBV5-1 to TRBJ2-3; possibly TRBD1 for D (5 bases). V gave up 3 bases and J gave up 0 bases, with 11 bases separating them. The CDR3 totals 15 residues. Germline lookup yields CDR1 SGHRS and CDR2 YFSETQ. CDR3 sequence (DNA): TGCGCCAGCAGCTCTTGGACAAGCAGCACAGATACGCAGTATTTT. As protein: CASSSWTSSTDTQYF.

This clonotype has only a few counts. V and J are TRBV18 and TRBJ1-5, with a possible D match to TRBD1 (5 bases). The V gene's germline CDR1 is KGHSH and CDR2 LQKENI. Trimming cost V 4 bases and J 2 bases, with 15 bases left between them. This CDR3 has 16 amino acids. CDR3 region: CASSLVVQGGNQPQHF. The CDR3 DNA is TGTGCCAGCTCACTCGTCGTCCAGGGTGGCAATCAGCCCCAGCATTTT.

This clonotype was counted many times. The chain carries TRBV27 and TRBJ2-1; the match to TRBD2 covers 10 bases. With 4 bases clipped from V and 7 bases from J, the junction kept 4 bases outside the gene matches. The CDR3 covers 14 residues. Germline CDR1 is MNHEY and CDR2 is SMNVEV (reference sequence). The CDR3 here is CASSSGLAKNEQFF. The DNA for the CDR3 is TGTGCCAGCAGTTCGGGACTAGCGAAGAATGAGCAGTTCTTC.

The chain carries TRBV7-8 and TRBJ2-1; TRBD2 matches at 8 bases. V was clipped by 0 bases and J by 0 bases; unmatched bases: 7. The CDR3 is 18 residues long. CDR1 SGHVS and CDR2 FQNEAQ come from the germline V gene. CDR3 residues: CASSLARAGAPSYNEQFF. CDR3 sequence (DNA): TGTGCCAGCAGCTTAGCAAGAGCGGGAGCCCCCTCCTACAATGAGCAGTTCTTC.

This chain joins TRBV2 and TRBJ2-7; TRBD2 matches at 7 bases. The CDR3 is 19 residues long. Germline V gene sequence: CDR1 SNHLY, CDR2 FYNNEI. The V and J ends lost 0 bases and 0 bases, in that order; junction bases with no gene match: 14. DNA of the CDR3: TGTGCCAGCAGTGAAGCTGGGTTGATTCGGGACTACCACTCCTACGAGCAGTACTTC. This gives the protein CASSEAGLIRDYHSYEQYF. Supplemented by reference TRBV2 and TRBJ2-7, the full variable domain reads EPEVTQTPSHQVTQMGQEVILRCVPISNHLYFYWYRQILGQKVEFLVSFYNNEISEKSEIFDDQFSVERPDGSNFTLKIRSTKLEDSAMYFCASSEAGLIRDYHSYEQYFGPGTRLTVT.

The CDR3 reads CASRDDRRAYEQYF. Written as DNA, the CDR3 is TGTGCCAGCAGGGACGACAGGCGGGCCTACGAGCAGTACTTC. This chain links TRBV6-1 with TRBJ2-7, with D possibly being TRBD1 (6 bases). In germline, CDR1 is MNHNS, CDR2 SASEGT. Trimming cost V 6 bases and J 2 bases, with 14 bases left between them. The CDR3 totals 14 residues.

This clonotype was counted only a few times. The J gene is TRBJ2-7, the V gene TRBV7-8, with 9 bases matching TRBD1. CDR3 length: 17 amino acids. J gave up 0 bases and V 4 bases, and 10 bases lay outside the gene matches. Germline CDR1 and CDR2: SGHVS and FQNEAQ. In nucleotides, the CDR3 is TGTGCCAGCAGCTCCTCGGCCGGGACAGGGAGCTCCTACGAGCAGTACTTC. Its translation: CASSSSAGTGSSYEQYF.

V is TRBV4-1 and J is TRBJ1-1; TRBD1 might be the D (5 bases). Germline CDR1 reads MGHRA; CDR2 reads YSYEKL. V lost 4 bases and J 1 base, leaving 13 bases between the germline ends. The CDR3 spans 15 residues. The CDR3 DNA sequence: TGCGCCAGCAGCCCCCTGGGGGAGGCGAACACTGAAGCTTTCTTT. Its translation: CASSPLGEANTEAFF.

The chain carries TRBV9 and TRBJ2-7; D unresolved. V was clipped by 4 bases and J by 0 bases, with 11 bases between them. In germline, CDR1 is SGDLS, CDR2 YYNGEE. This CDR3 spans 14 amino acids. The DNA of the CDR3 is TGTGCCAGCAGCCCCTGGGGTAGCTCCTACGAGCAGTACTTC. This sequence encodes CASSPWGSSYEQYF.